These 9 T cell receptor beta chains share one sample of origin, sequenced in a study of immune heterogeneity within non-small cell lung tumors. Amplifying TCR beta CDR3 involved multiplex PCR carried out with 32 V and 13 J primers. Via MiXCR, TCRdb re-called the multiplex PCR reads, giving one row per CDR3 protein. Of fewer than 11,000 distinct CDR3 sequences in the sample, about 30% are singletons; the top ten hold around 27%. With 600 to 700 ng used per sample, the template was genomic DNA from bulk tumor. Surgeons took several biopsies per primary tumor, spaced far apart, during surgery. Patients had untreated, newly diagnosed non-small cell lung cancer and underwent curative surgery. Sequencing was carried out using lung tumor tissue. These receptors were taken from a woman aged 45-60 years with non-small cell lung cancer.

The rearrangement joins TRBV20-1 to TRBJ2-1, with D unclear. V lost 3 bases and J lost 1, with 7 bases in between. Per the germline V gene, CDR1 is DFQATT and CDR2 is SNEGSKA (reference sequence). This CDR3 spans 13 amino acids. As DNA, the CDR3 is TGCAGTGCTAGCTTAGTTTCCTACAATGAGCAGTTCTTC. This translates into CSASLVSYNEQFF.

By proportion, this clonotype is medium-sized (0.01 to 0.1%). This chain connects TRBV6-1 to TRBJ2-7, with TRBD2 matching over 7 bases. The CDR3 runs 14 residues. Germline values: CDR1 MNHNS, CDR2 SASEGT. V shed 7 bases and J 3 bases; nucleotides not matched to a gene: 9. CDR3 residues: CASTRGVSGYEQYF. The CDR3 bases are TGTGCCAGCACCCGGGGGGTCAGTGGCTACGAGCAGTACTTC.

This clonotype was seen more than once but under ten times. The J gene is TRBJ2-7, the V gene TRBV11-3; D possibly corresponds to TRBD1 (6 bases). The germline V gene encodes CDR1 SGHNT and CDR2 YENEEA. V lost 4 bases to trimming and J lost 3 bases, with 16 bases between them. This CDR3 is built from 15 residues. This CDR3 reads CASSSSGTNFYEQYF. CDR3 DNA sequence: TGTGCCAGCAGCTCCTCCGGGACAAACTTCTACGAGCAGTACTTC.

This clonotype was found many times. This chain connects TRBV7-2 to TRBJ2-1; D is tentatively TRBD1 or TRBD2 (5 bases each). The CDR3 runs to 17 residues. The germline gives CDR1 SGHTA, CDR2 FQGNSA. The V and J ends lost 4 bases and 9 bases respectively, with 25 bases between them. CDR3 DNA sequence: TGTGCCAGCAGCTCTCACGCCGGGACGGCAGGTAGAGGTGAGCAGTTCTTC. It yields the protein CASSSHAGTAGRGEQFF.

By share, this clonotype counts as medium-sized. The V call is TRBV19, the J call TRBJ1-2; no reliable D call. Trimming took off 5 bases at V and 1 base at J, with 11 bases between the two ends. This CDR3 contains 14 residues. The germline V gene encodes CDR1 LNHDA and CDR2 SQIVND (reference sequence). CDR3 region: CASSSARINYGYTF. The CDR3 nucleotides read TGTGCCAGTAGTTCAGCCAGGATTAACTATGGCTACACCTTC.

This clonotype was detected many times. The genes are TRBV6-1 and TRBJ1-2; D is perhaps TRBD1 (5 bases). The germline V gene has CDR1 MNHNS and CDR2 SASEGT. CDR3 length equals 13 residues. The germline V and J ends were trimmed by 2 bases and 8 bases, with 12 bases remaining between them. The CDR3 DNA reads TGTGCCAGCAGTGAATTGGGCGAGGGGGGCTACACCTTC. It yields the protein CASSELGEGGYTF.

This clonotype showed up many times. The genes are TRBV9 and TRBJ1-2; 7 bases match TRBD1. Germline V gene lookup returns CDR1 SGDLS and CDR2 YYNGEE. The CDR3 extends over 14 amino acids. V lost 0 bases and J lost 4; bases outside the gene matches: 3. The CDR3 sequence: CASSVGQGVYGYTF. CDR3 nucleotides: TGTGCCAGCAGCGTAGGACAGGGCGTCTATGGCTACACCTTC.

This clonotype was counted a few times. The V gene is TRBV20-1, the J gene TRBJ1-5, with no clear D. This CDR3 is built from 14 residues. V lost 6 bases to trimming and J lost 0 bases, with 12 bases between them. Germline V gene sequence: CDR1 DFQATT, CDR2 SNEGSKA (reference sequence). CDR3 DNA sequence: TGCAGTGCCACGGGCAGCCCTAGCAATCAGCCCCAGCATTTT. Amino acid sequence: CSATGSPSNQPQHF.

By share of the sample, this clonotype is medium-sized. The chain employs TRBV11-2 and TRBJ2-1, with TRBD1 matching 7 bases. The CDR3 sequence is 14 residues long. Germline V gene sequence: CDR1 SGHAT, CDR2 FQNNGV. With V trimmed by 3 bases and J by 4 bases, 3 bases remained unmatched. This chain's CDR3 is CASSFGTAYNEQFF. DNA for the CDR3: TGTGCCAGCAGCTTCGGGACAGCTTACAATGAGCAGTTCTTC.